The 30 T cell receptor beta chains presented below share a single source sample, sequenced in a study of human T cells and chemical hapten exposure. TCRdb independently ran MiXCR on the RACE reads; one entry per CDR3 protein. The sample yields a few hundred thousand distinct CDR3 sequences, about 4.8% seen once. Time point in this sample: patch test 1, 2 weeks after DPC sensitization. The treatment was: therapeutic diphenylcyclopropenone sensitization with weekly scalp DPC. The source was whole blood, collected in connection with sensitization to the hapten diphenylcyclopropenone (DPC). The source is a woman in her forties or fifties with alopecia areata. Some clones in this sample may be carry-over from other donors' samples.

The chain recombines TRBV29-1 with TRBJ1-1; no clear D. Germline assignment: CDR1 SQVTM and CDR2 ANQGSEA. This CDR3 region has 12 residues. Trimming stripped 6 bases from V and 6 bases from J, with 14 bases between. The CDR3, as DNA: TGCAGCGTGGAACAGTTCCACCCTGAAGCTTTCTTT. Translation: CSVEQFHPEAFF.

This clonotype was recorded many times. CDR3 sequence (DNA): TGTGCCAGCAGCTTAACGGGAGGGATCCATGAGCAGTTCTTC. Protein sequence: CASSLTGGIHEQFF. The chain is built from TRBV7-2 and TRBJ2-1, with TRBD2 matching 8 bases. This CDR3 comprises 14 residues. Germline V gene lookup returns CDR1 SGHTA and CDR2 FQGNSA. The trim removed 2 bases at V and 8 bases at J, leaving 5 bases unmatched.

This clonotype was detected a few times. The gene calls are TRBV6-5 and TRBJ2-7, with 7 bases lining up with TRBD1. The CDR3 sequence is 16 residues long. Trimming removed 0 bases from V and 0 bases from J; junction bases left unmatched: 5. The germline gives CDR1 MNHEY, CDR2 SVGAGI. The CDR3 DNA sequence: TGTGCCAGCAGTTACTCGACGACAGGGAACTCCTACGAGCAGTACTTC. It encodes CASSYSTTGNSYEQYF.

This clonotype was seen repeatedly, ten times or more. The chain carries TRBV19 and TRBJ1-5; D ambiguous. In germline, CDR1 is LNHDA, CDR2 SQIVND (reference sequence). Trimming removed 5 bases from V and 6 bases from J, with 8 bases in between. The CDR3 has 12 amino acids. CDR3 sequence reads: CASSPLGQPQHF. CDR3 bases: TGTGCCAGTAGTCCCTTGGGTCAGCCCCAGCATTTT.

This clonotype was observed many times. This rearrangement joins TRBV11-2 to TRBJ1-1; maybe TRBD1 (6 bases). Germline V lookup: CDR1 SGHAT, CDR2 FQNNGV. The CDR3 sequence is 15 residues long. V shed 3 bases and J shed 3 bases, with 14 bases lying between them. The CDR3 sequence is CASSLRQVLDTEAFF. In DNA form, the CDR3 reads TGTGCCAGCAGCTTGAGACAGGTACTCGACACTGAAGCTTTCTTT.

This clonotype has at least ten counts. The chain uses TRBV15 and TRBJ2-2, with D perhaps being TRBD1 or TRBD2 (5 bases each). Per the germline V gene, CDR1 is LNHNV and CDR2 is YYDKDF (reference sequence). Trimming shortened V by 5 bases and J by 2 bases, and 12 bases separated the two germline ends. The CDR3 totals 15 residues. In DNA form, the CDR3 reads TGTGCCACCAGCGGGGAGCGGACAAACACCGGGGAGCTGTTTTTT. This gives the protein CATSGERTNTGELFF.

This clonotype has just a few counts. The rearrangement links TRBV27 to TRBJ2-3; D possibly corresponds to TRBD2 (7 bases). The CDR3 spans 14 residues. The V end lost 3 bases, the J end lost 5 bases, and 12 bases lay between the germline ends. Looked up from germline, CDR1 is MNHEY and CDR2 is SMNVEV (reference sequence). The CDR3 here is CASSFGGLIDTQYF. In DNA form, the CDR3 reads TGTGCCAGCAGTTTCGGGGGGCTCATAGATACGCAGTATTTT.

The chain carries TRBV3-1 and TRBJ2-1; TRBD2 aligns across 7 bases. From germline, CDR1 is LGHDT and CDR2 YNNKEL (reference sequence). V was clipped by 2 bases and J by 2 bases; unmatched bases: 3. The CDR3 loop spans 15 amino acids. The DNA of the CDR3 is TGTGCCAGCAGCCAACCCGGACTAGCCTACAATGAGCAGTTCTTC. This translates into CASSQPGLAYNEQFF.

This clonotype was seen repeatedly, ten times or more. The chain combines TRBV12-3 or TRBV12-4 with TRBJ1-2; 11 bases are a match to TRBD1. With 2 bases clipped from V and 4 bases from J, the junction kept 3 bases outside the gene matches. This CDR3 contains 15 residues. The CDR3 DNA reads TGTGCCAGCAGTTTATTGGGGACAGGGGGCTATGGCTACACCTTC. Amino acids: CASSLLGTGGYGYTF.

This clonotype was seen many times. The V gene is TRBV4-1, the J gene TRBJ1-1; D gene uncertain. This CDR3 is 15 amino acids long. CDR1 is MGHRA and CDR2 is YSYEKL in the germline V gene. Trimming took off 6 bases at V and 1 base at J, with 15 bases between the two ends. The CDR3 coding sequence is TGCGCCAGCAGTCGCAGAGAGGGATCGAACACTGAAGCTTTCTTT. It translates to CASSRREGSNTEAFF.

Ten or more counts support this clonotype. The CDR3, as DNA: TGTGCCAGCAGCCAGAGTAGAAGCTCTGAAGCTTTCTTT. Translation gives CASSQSRSSEAFF. V and J are TRBV3-1 and TRBJ1-1; D call uncertain. The V and J ends lost 3 bases and 6 bases respectively, with 11 bases between them. Germline V gene lookup returns CDR1 LGHDT and CDR2 YNNKEL (reference sequence). CDR3 length: 13 residues.

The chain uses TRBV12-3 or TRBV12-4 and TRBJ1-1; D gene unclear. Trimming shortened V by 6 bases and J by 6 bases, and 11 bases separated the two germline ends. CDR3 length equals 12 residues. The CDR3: CASRSPSAEAFF. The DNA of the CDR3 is TGTGCCAGCAGGTCCCCGTCCGCTGAAGCTTTCTTT.

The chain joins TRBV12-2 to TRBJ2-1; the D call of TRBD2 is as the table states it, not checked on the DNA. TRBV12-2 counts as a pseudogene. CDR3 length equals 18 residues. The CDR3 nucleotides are TGTGCAAGTCGCTCCCGTATAATAGCGGGAGATTCCGACAATGAGCAGTTCTTC. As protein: CASRSRIIAGDSDNEQFF.

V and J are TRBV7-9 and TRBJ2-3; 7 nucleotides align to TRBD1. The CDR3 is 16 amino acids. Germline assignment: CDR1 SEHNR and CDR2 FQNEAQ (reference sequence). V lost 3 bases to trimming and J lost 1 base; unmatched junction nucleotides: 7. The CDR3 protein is CASSFYRGEGTDTQYF. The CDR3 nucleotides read TGTGCCAGCAGCTTTTACAGGGGAGAGGGCACAGATACGCAGTATTTT.

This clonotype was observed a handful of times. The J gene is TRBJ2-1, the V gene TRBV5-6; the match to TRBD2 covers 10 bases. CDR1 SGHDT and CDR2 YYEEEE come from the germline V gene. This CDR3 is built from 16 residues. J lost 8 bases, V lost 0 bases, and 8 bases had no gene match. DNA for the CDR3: TGTGCCAGCAGCTTGGCCAAGAGCGGGAGGGCCCATGAGCAGTTCTTC. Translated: CASSLAKSGRAHEQFF.

In nucleotides, the CDR3 is TGTGCCAGCAGTTACGGGGACAGGGGGCTTGGTCAGCCCCAGCATTTT. Its translation is CASSYGDRGLGQPQHF. V usage is TRBV6-2 or TRBV6-3 and J usage is TRBJ1-5, with TRBD1 matching over 12 bases. The CDR3 has 16 amino acids. The junction had 5 bases not matched to a gene; V was cut back by 2 bases and J by 6 bases. Germline V CDR1 and CDR2: MNHEY, SVGEGT.

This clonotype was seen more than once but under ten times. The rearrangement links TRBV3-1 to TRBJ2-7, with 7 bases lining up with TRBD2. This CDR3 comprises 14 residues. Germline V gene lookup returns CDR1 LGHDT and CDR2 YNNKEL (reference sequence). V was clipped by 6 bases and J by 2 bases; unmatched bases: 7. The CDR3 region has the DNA TGTGCCAGCAGGATGGCTAGCGGACCCTACGAGCAGTACTTC. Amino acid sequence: CASRMASGPYEQYF.

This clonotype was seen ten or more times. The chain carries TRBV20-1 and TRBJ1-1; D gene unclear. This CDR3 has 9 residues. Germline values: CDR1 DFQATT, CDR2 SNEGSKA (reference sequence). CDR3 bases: TGCAGCTCAAGGGTTGAAGCTTTCTTT. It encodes CSSRVEAFF.

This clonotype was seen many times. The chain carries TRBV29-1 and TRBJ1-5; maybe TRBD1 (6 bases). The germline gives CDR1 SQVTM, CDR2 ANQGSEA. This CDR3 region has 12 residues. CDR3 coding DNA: TGCAGGAGGAGGGGGTATCAACGGCCCCAGCATTTT. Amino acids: CRRRGYQRPQHF.

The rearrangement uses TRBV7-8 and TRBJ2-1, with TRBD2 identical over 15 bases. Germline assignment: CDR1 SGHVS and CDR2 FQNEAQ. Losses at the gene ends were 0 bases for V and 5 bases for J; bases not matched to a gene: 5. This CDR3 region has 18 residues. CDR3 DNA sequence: TGTGCCAGCAGCTTAGCGAAGGGACTAGCGGGAGGCAACAATGAGCAGTTCTTC. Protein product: CASSLAKGLAGGNNEQFF.

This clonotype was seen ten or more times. DNA of the CDR3: TGTGCCAGCAGCGTAGAGCTAAGCAGAGGGGGCGCTGGCGGGGAGCTGTTTTTT. Residues: CASSVELSRGGAGGELFF. J is TRBJ2-2 and V is TRBV9; 7 nucleotides agree with TRBD1. Looked up from germline, CDR1 is SGDLS and CDR2 is YYNGEE. V shed 0 bases, J shed 7 bases, and the junction held 15 bases outside the gene matches. This CDR3 is built from 18 residues.

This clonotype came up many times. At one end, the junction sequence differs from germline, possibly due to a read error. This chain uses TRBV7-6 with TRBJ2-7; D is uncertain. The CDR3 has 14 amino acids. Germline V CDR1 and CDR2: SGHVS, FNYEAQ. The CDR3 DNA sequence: TGTGCCAGCAGTTTAAGTAGGGCCGGCTACGGGCAGTACTTC. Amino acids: CASSLSRAGYGQYF.

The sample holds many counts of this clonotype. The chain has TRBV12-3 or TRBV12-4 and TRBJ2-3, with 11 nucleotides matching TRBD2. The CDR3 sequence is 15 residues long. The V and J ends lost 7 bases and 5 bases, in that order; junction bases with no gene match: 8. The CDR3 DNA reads TGTGCCAGCACCCTTAGCGGGAGGGCCGGAGATACGCAGTATTTT. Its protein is CASTLSGRAGDTQYF.

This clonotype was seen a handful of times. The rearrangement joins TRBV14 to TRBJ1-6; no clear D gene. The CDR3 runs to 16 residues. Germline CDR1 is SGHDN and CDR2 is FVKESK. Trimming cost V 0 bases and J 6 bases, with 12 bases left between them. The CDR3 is CASSQDHTVGNSPLHF. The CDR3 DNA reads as TGTGCCAGCAGCCAAGATCACACGGTGGGTAATTCACCCCTCCACTTT.

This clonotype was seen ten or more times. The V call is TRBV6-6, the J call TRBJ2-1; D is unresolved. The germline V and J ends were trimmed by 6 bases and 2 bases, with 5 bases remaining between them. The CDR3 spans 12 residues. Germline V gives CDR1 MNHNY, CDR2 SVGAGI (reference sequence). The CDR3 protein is CASSPTYNEQFF. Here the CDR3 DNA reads TGTGCCAGCAGCCCAACCTACAATGAGCAGTTCTTC.

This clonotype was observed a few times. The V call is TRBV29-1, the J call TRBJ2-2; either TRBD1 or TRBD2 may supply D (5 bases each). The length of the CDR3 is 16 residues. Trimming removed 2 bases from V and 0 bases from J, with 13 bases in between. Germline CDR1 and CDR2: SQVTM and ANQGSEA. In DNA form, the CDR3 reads TGCAGCGTTGAATTTTGGGACGGGACGAACACCGGGGAGCTGTTTTTT. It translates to CSVEFWDGTNTGELFF.

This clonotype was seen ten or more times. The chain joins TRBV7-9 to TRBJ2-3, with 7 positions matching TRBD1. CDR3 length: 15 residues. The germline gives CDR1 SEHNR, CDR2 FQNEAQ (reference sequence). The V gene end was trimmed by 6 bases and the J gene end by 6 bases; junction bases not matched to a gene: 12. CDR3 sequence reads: CASSLLTGTVDTQYF. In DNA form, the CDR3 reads TGTGCCAGCAGTCTACTAACCGGGACAGTTGATACGCAGTATTTT.

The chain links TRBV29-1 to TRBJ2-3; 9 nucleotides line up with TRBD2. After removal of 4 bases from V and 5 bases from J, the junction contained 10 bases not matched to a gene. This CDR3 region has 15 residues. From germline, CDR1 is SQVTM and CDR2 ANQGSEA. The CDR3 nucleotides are TGCAGCGTTGTGTCTAGCGGGATAATAGGAGATACGCAGTATTTT. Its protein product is CSVVSSGIIGDTQYF.

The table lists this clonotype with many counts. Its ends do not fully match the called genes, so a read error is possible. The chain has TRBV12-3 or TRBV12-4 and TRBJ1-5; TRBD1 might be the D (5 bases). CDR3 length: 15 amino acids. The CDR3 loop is CASSLAGGSNQPQHF. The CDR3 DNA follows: TGCGCCAGCAGCTTGGCCGGGGGTAGCAATCAGCCCCAGCATTTT.

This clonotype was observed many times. Here the CDR3 reads CASSVAGGQETQYF. CDR3 nucleotides: TGTGCCAGCAGCGTAGCGGGGGGTCAAGAGACCCAGTACTTC. V is TRBV9 and J is TRBJ2-5, with TRBD2 identical over 7 bases. The CDR3 contains 14 residues. The junction had 1 base not matched to a gene; V was cut back by 0 bases and J by 2 bases. Germline lookup yields CDR1 SGDLS and CDR2 YYNGEE. The variable domain in full, completed from reference TRBV9 and TRBJ2-5, reads DSGVTQTPKHLITATGQRVTLRCSPRSGDLSVYWYQQSLDQGLQFLIQYYNGEERAKGNILERFSAQQFPDLHSELNLSSLELGDSALYFCASSVAGGQETQYFGPGTRLLVL.